Listed below are T cell receptor beta chains from one sample, sequenced in a study of blood T cell repertoires in COVID-19. Clones were read by immunoSEQ multiplex PCR, and TCRdb kept only the in-frame ones, dropping some. The sample shows roughly 150,000 clones, roughly 77% of them seen only once. The sequenced material came from peripheral blood. Every receptor here comes from a man in his 60s with acute or convalescent COVID-19. CDR3s include the opening cysteine and the closing phenylalanine or tryptophan. Each record gives: CDR3 length, D gene, V gene, J gene, clone size, CDR3 protein, CDR3 DNA. D genes are given only for firm matches. Clone size appears in some rows only: once, few, many, or a class for an expanded clone.

>15|-|TRBV27|TRBJ1-6|few
CASRVEGSANSPLHF
TGTGCCAGCAGAGTCGAGGGCTCGGCTAATTCACCCCTCCACTTT
>15|-|TRBV11-2|TRBJ2-1|-
CASSLDGAGYNEQFF
TGTGCCAGCAGCTTAGATGGGGCGGGGTACAATGAGCAGTTCTTC
>16|TRBD1|TRBV7-2|TRBJ1-2|-
CASSFRQGLTNYGYTF
TGTGCCAGCAGCTTCCGACAGGGGTTGACTAACTATGGCTACACCTTC
>13|-|TRBV18|TRBJ1-4|once
CASSQQGNEKLFF
TGTGCCAGCTCACAACAGGGTAATGAAAAACTGTTTTTT
>16|-|TRBV6-1|TRBJ1-5|-
CASSEQVFGGAQPQHF
TGTGCCAGCAGTGAACAGGTTTTCGGGGGGGCTCAGCCCCAGCATTTT
>14|-|TRBV6-5|TRBJ2-3|-
CASRTGHHTDTQYF
TGTGCCAGCAGGACGGGACATCACACAGATACGCAGTATTTT
>14|-|TRBV11-3|TRBJ2-3|-
CASSSGVGTDTQYF
TGTGCCAGCAGCTCAGGGGTCGGCACAGATACGCAGTATTTT
>13|-|TRBV7-3|TRBJ2-3|-
CASSAGFRDTQYF
TGTGCCAGCTCTGCCGGGTTTCGAGATACGCAGTATTTT
>15|TRBD2|TRBV9|TRBJ2-7|-
CASSVAAGLPYEQYF
TGTGCCAGCAGCGTCGCAGCGGGGCTACCCTACGAGCAGTACTTC
>17|-|TRBV3-1/TRBV3-2|TRBJ2-3|few
CASSLSSSGTSTDTQYF
TGTGCCAGCAGCCTTAGCAGTTCCGGGACTAGCACAGATACGCAGTATTTT
>14|TRBD2|TRBV10-3|TRBJ2-1|once
CAISDGRTYNEQFF
TGTGCCATCAGTGACGGGAGGACCTACAATGAGCAGTTCTTC
>15|-|TRBV19|TRBJ2-6|once
CASSISLAGANVLTF
TGTGCCAGTAGTATATCGCTAGCCGGGGCCAACGTCCTGACTTTC
>13|TRBD2|TRBV30|TRBJ2-7|-
CAWSGLAAYEQYF
TGTGCCTGGAGTGGACTAGCGGCCTACGAGCAGTACTTC
>16|-|TRBV6-5|TRBJ2-1|-
CASSYSMWESASEQFF
TGTGCCAGCAGTTACTCTATGTGGGAGTCTGCGTCTGAGCAGTTCTTC
>15|TRBD1|TRBV7-9|TRBJ1-1|-
CASSLKQGTNTEAFF
TGTGCCAGCAGCTTAAAACAGGGGACGAACACTGAAGCTTTCTTT
>14|TRBD2|TRBV18|TRBJ2-3|-
CASSPRDYTDTQYF
TGTGCCAGCTCGCCCCGGGACTACACAGATACGCAGTATTTT
>13|-|TRBV7-8|TRBJ2-2|-
CASSLAGTRELFF
TGTGCCAGCAGCTTGGCAGGTACCCGGGAGCTGTTTTTT
>12|-|TRBV15|TRBJ2-1|-
CATSTVHNEQFF
TGTGCCACCAGCACAGTCCACAATGAGCAGTTCTTC
>15|TRBD2|TRBV7-6|TRBJ2-2|-
CASSLAQAGAGELFF
TGTGCCAGCAGCTTAGCTCAAGCGGGAGCCGGGGAGCTGTTTTTT
>13|-|TRBV11-2|TRBJ2-7|-
CASSLPGKGEQYF
TGTGCCAGCAGCTTACCGGGAAAGGGCGAGCAGTACTTC
>15|TRBD1|TRBV5-8|TRBJ1-5|-
CASSDLTGGNQPQHF
TGTGCCAGCAGCGACCTGACAGGGGGCAATCAGCCCCAGCATTTT
>13|-|TRBV9|TRBJ2-2|-
CASSVGGYGELFF
TGTGCCAGCAGCGTAGGAGGGTATGGGGAGCTGTTTTTT
>18|TRBD1|TRBV19|TRBJ2-2|few
CASRRTGTVLLNTGELFF
TGTGCCAGTAGAAGAACCGGGACAGTTCTCCTGAACACCGGGGAGCTGTTTTTT
>15|TRBD2|TRBV9|TRBJ2-7|-
CASSVGGTSSYEQYF
TGTGCCAGCAGCGTAGGGGGGACTAGTTCCTACGAGCAGTACTTC
>16|TRBD1|TRBV19|TRBJ2-7|-
CASSSPGTGGPYEQYF
TGTGCCAGTAGTAGCCCCGGGACAGGGGGCCCATACGAGCAGTACTTC
>14|-|TRBV30|TRBJ1-6|-
CAWSADRYNSPLHF
TGTGCCTGGAGTGCGGACAGATATAATTCACCCCTCCACTTT
>16|TRBD2|TRBV4-1|TRBJ2-2|many
CASSQASGPNTGELFF
TGCGCCAGCAGCCAAGCTAGCGGACCGAACACCGGGGAGCTGTTTTTT
>14|TRBD1|TRBV7-9|TRBJ2-7|-
CASNEGQGIYEQYF
TGTGCCAGCAACGAGGGACAGGGGATCTACGAGCAGTACTTC
>14|-|TRBV19|TRBJ2-7|-
CASSISGEDYEQYF
TGTGCCAGTAGTATCTCCGGGGAGGACTACGAGCAGTACTTC
>13|-|TRBV24-1|TRBJ2-1|-
CATAGQPQNEQFF
TGTGCCACCGCGGGACAGCCTCAGAATGAGCAGTTCTTC
>14|-|TRBV9|TRBJ2-5|few
CASSVSGYQETQYF
TGTGCCAGCAGCGTATCAGGGTACCAAGAGACCCAGTACTTC
>14|-|TRBV27|TRBJ2-4|-
CASSHQGLKNIQYF
TGTGCCAGCAGTCACCAGGGATTGAAAAACATTCAGTACTTC
>14|TRBD2|TRBV4-1|TRBJ2-7|-
CASSGGTTHYEQYF
TGCGCCAGCAGCGGGGGGACTACCCACTACGAGCAGTACTTC
>14|-|TRBV19|TRBJ1-5|-
CASSTGHSNQPQHF
TGTGCCAGTAGTACAGGACATAGCAATCAGCCCCAGCATTTT
>16|TRBD2|TRBV3-1/TRBV3-2|TRBJ2-2|many
CASSSGTSGRTGELFF
TGTGCCAGCAGTTCCGGGACTAGCGGGAGAACCGGGGAGCTGTTTTTT
>15|-|TRBV27|TRBJ2-2|-
CASSFRAGGSGELFF
TGTGCCAGCAGTTTCCGGGCAGGGGGGTCCGGGGAGCTGTTTTTT
>15|TRBD1|TRBV20-1|TRBJ2-7|-
CSASHPGQGTYEQYF
TGCAGTGCTAGTCATCCGGGACAGGGAACCTACGAGCAGTACTTC
>15|-|TRBV4-2|TRBJ2-5|-
CASSQDLLPVGGQYF
TGTGCCAGCAGCCAAGATCTTCTACCGGTCGGAGGTCAGTACTTC
>15|TRBD1|TRBV6-6|TRBJ2-1|-
CASTGGQGAYNEQFF
TGTGCCAGCACCGGGGGACAGGGGGCCTACAATGAGCAGTTCTTC
>17|TRBD1|TRBV3-1/TRBV3-2|TRBJ1-4|-
CASSQVGTGTTNEKLFF
TGTGCCAGCAGCCAAGTCGGGACAGGGACAACTAATGAAAAACTGTTTTTT
>14|TRBD1|TRBV5-1|TRBJ1-4|-
CASSSRGQAEKLFF
TGCGCCAGCAGCTCTAGGGGGCAGGCTGAAAAACTGTTTTTT
>18|TRBD2|TRBV4-1|TRBJ2-7|-
CASSQLRLAGGPNREQYF
TGCGCCAGCAGCCAACTCCGACTAGCGGGAGGGCCTAATCGGGAGCAGTACTTC
>13|TRBD1|TRBV29-1|TRBJ2-3|-
CSVNDRGIDTQYF
TGCAGCGTTAATGACAGGGGTATTGATACGCAGTATTTT
>15|-|TRBV9|TRBJ1-1|-
CASSVAGVRGTEAFF
TGTGCCAGCAGCGTAGCAGGGGTCCGGGGCACTGAAGCTTTCTTT
>13|TRBD1|TRBV27|TRBJ2-7|many
CASSLTGSYEQYF
TGTGCCAGCAGTCTGACAGGGTCCTACGAGCAGTACTTC
>19|TRBD2|TRBV28|TRBJ2-1|-
CASSQGGLAGGSSYNEQFF
TGTGCCAGCAGCCAGGGCGGACTAGCGGGTGGGAGCTCCTACAATGAGCAGTTCTTC
>16|TRBD1|TRBV4-2|TRBJ1-5|-
CASSLGQGDNNQPQHF
TGTGCCAGCAGCCTAGGACAGGGTGACAACAATCAGCCCCAGCATTTT
>13|-|TRBV5-1|TRBJ2-5|-
CASRSGAQETQYF
TGCGCCAGCAGATCAGGCGCGCAAGAGACCCAGTACTTC
>15|-|TRBV18|TRBJ2-5|-
CASSPRTSRQETQYF
TGTGCCAGCTCACCTCGGACTTCTAGGCAAGAGACCCAGTACTTC
>16|TRBD1|TRBV23-1|TRBJ2-7|-
CASSQGAGTGCHEQYF
TGCGCCAGCAGTCAGGGAGCCGGGACAGGGTGCCACGAGCAGTACTTC
>15|-|TRBV19|TRBJ2-5|-
CASSIAGQMLGTQYF
TGTGCCAGTAGTATAGCGGGACAAATGTTGGGGACCCAGTACTTC
>16|TRBD2|TRBV28|TRBJ2-1|many
CASSDEGLAGGGEQFF
TGTGCCAGCAGCGATGAGGGACTAGCGGGAGGGGGCGAGCAGTTCTTC
>15|TRBD2|TRBV27|TRBJ2-1|-
CASSLLAGDYNEQFF
TGTGCCAGCAGTCTCTTAGCGGGGGACTACAATGAGCAGTTCTTC
>13|-|TRBV12-3/TRBV12-4|TRBJ2-1|-
CASSLRQDNEQFF
TGTGCCAGCAGTTTAAGGCAGGACAATGAGCAGTTCTTC
>15|TRBD1|TRBV11-3|TRBJ1-2|-
CASSLVRTGCDGYTF
TGTGCCAGCAGCTTAGTAAGGACAGGGTGTGATGGCTACACCTTC
>16|TRBD2|TRBV5-1|TRBJ2-3|-
CASSLGLAGPTDTQYF
TGCGCCAGCAGCTTGGGACTAGCGGGCCCCACAGATACGCAGTATTTT
>16|TRBD2|TRBV28|TRBJ2-3|-
CAIHNGLAGITDTQYF
TGTGCCATCCATAATGGACTAGCGGGGATCACAGATACGCAGTATTTT
>15|TRBD2|TRBV6-5|TRBJ2-7|few
CASSKGLAYSYEQYF
TGTGCCAGCAGTAAGGGACTAGCCTATTCCTACGAGCAGTACTTC
>15|TRBD1|TRBV6-5|TRBJ2-5|-
CASSYGTGYQETQYF
TGTGCCAGCAGTTACGGGACAGGTTATCAAGAGACCCAGTACTTC